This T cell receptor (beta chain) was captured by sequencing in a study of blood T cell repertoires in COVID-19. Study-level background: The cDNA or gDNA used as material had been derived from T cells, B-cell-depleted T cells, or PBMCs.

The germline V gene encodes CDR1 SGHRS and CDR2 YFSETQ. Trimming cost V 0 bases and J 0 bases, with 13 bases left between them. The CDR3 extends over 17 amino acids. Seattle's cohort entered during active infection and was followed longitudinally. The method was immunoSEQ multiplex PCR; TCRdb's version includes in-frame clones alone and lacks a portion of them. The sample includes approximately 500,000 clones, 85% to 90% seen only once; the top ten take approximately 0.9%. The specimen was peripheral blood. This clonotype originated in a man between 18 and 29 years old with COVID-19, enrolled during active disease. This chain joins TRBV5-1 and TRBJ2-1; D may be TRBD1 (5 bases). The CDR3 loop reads CASSLAGTGYSYNEQFF. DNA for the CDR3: TGCGCCAGCAGCTTGGCCGGAACAGGCTACTCCTACAATGAGCAGTTCTTC.